This is a list of T cell receptor beta chains from one sample in a study of T cell changes during pregnancy in multiple sclerosis. Assay used: immunoSEQ multiplex PCR; TCRdb lists only in-frame clones, some missing. This table has tens of thousands of clones, about 91% appearing once. The sample consisted of CD4+ T cells from peripheral blood mononuclear cells, taken after pregnancy. The receptors were gathered from a female donor in good health, enrolled as a control in a pregnancy study. Each CDR3 is given with its conserved first and last residue. A D gene is named only where the DNA matches it firmly. Rows give clone size only sometimes, using once, few, many, or a class for an expanded clone.

d_gene	v_gene	abundance	j_gene	CDR3nt	CDR3aa
.	TRBV28	.	TRBJ1-5	TGTGCCAGCAGATCGGCGGGGCAGGATCAGCCCCAGCATTTT	CASRSAGQDQPQHF
.	TRBV11-2	.	TRBJ1-4	TGTGCCAGCAGCTTATTGGGGGCGGCTAATGAAAAACTGTTTTTT	CASSLLGAANEKLFF
.	TRBV4-3	.	TRBJ2-3	TGCGCCAGCAGCCAAGACCCCGGGGTACGCACAGATACGCAGTATTTT	CASSQDPGVRTDTQYF
TRBD2	TRBV11-2	.	TRBJ2-1	TGTGCCAGCAGCTTAAGGGCGGGAGGGACGCTCGGTGAGCAGTTCTTC	CASSLRAGGTLGEQFF
TRBD1	TRBV27	.	TRBJ1-1	TGTGCCAGCAGTAGGGACAGTATGAACACTGAAGCTTTCTTT	CASSRDSMNTEAFF
.	TRBV11-2	once	TRBJ1-2	TGTGCCAGCAGCCCCCACCCCAGGGGTCCTGGCTACACCTTC	CASSPHPRGPGYTF
TRBD2	TRBV5-1	.	TRBJ2-7	TGCGCCAGCAGCTTTACTAGCGGAACCTACGAGCAGTACTTC	CASSFTSGTYEQYF
.	TRBV5-1	once	TRBJ1-1	TGCGCCAGCTCCGGGGGGGGGTTGAACACTGAAGCTTTCTTT	CASSGGGLNTEAFF
.	TRBV27	.	TRBJ1-6	TGTGCCAGCAGTTTATCGGGGGGAAATTCACCCCTCCACTTT	CASSLSGGNSPLHF
TRBD1	TRBV19	.	TRBJ1-1	TGTGCCAGTAGCAGACAGGGAGGCACTGAAGCTTTCTTT	CASSRQGGTEAFF
TRBD2	TRBV19	.	TRBJ2-1	TGTGCCAGTAGTGGCGGGAGTTCCTACAATGAGCAGTTCTTC	CASSGGSSYNEQFF
.	TRBV19	.	TRBJ2-2	TGTGCCAGTATCCTGGGGGGGCCCGTGACCGGGGAGCTGTTTTTT	CASILGGPVTGELFF
TRBD1	TRBV27	.	TRBJ1-5	TGTGCCAGCAGAACGCGGAAGGGGGCAAGAGGACAGCCCCAGCATTTT	CASRTRKGARGQPQHF
TRBD2	TRBV5-8	once	TRBJ2-1	TGTGCCAGTCAGCGGGAGAGCTACTCCTACAATGAGCAGTTCTTC	CASQRESYSYNEQFF
.	TRBV10-3	.	TRBJ2-7	TGTGCCATCAGTGAGTCTGGACAGACTGTGGCCTACGAGCAGTACTTC	CAISESGQTVAYEQYF
TRBD1	TRBV11-1	.	TRBJ2-5	TGTGCCAGCAGCTTGATCTGGACAGGGTCAGAGACCCAGTACTTC	CASSLIWTGSETQYF
.	TRBV7-3	.	TRBJ2-3	TGTGCCAGCAGCTCCCCCCCCGCAGATACGCAGTATTTT	CASSSPPADTQYF
TRBD2	TRBV2	.	TRBJ2-7	TGTGCCAGCAGTGAATATCGGGGGGGCTACGAGCAGTACTTC	CASSEYRGGYEQYF
.	TRBV6-1	.	TRBJ2-7	TGTGCCACCTTATCTGCAGGGCAGAGCGAGCAGTACTTC	CATLSAGQSEQYF
TRBD2	TRBV6-1	once	TRBJ2-1	TGTGCCAGCAAGGGGCTAGCGGGGGCGTACAATGAGCAGTTCTTC	CASKGLAGAYNEQFF
TRBD2	TRBV6-5	.	TRBJ2-1	TGTGCCAGCAGGCCTAGCGGGAGTTCCGGTGAGCAGTTCTTC	CASRPSGSSGEQFF
TRBD1	TRBV5-1	.	TRBJ2-1	TGCGCCAGCAGGCGACAGGGGTATTACAATGAGCAGTTCTTC	CASRRQGYYNEQFF
.	TRBV15	.	TRBJ1-1	TGTGCCACCAGCGTAGGGGACACTCTGAAAGCTTTCTTT	CATSVGDTLKAFF
TRBD1	TRBV19	.	TRBJ1-1	TGTGCCTCGAATCCAGGGGGGATGAACACTGAAGCTTTCTTT	CASNPGGMNTEAFF
.	TRBV19	.	TRBJ2-3	TGTGCCAGTAGTCTAACTAGAAACACAGATACGCAGTATTTT	CASSLTRNTDTQYF
TRBD1	TRBV6-6	.	TRBJ1-3	TGTGCCACCATCCAGGGGGACTCTGGAAACACCATATATTTT	CATIQGDSGNTIYF
.	TRBV5-1	.	TRBJ2-3	TGCGCCAGCAGCGCGGAGGGGCGGACTAGCACAGATACGCAGTATTTT	CASSAEGRTSTDTQYF
TRBD1	TRBV18	.	TRBJ1-5	TGTGCCAGCTCACCCGGACAGGGGGGTCAGCCCCAGCATTTT	CASSPGQGGQPQHF
.	TRBV5-1	.	TRBJ2-3	TGCGCCAGCAGCGGGGGGGCGTTGGCAGATACGCAGTATTTT	CASSGGALADTQYF
TRBD2	TRBV10-2	.	TRBJ2-3	TGCGCCAGCAGTGAATCCGGGACTAGCGTGGATACGCAGTATTTT	CASSESGTSVDTQYF
TRBD2	TRBV7-2	.	TRBJ2-5	TGTGCCAGCAGCTTAGTTAGGACTAGCGGAGTGGTGGAGACCCAGTACTTC	CASSLVRTSGVVETQYF
.	TRBV30	.	TRBJ2-5	TGTGCCTGGAGTGTAATGGGGGCGTTGGAAGTGAAGACCCAGTACTTC	CAWSVMGALEVKTQYF
.	TRBV28	.	TRBJ1-6	TGTGCCAGCACCCCGGTGGGGGGGGCAGGTCCCTATAATTCACCCCTCCACTTT	CASTPVGGAGPYNSPLHF
.	TRBV7-8	.	TRBJ1-5	TGTGCCAGCAGCTTAGGGGGAGGGGTTTTTACTCAGCCCCAGCATTTT	CASSLGGGVFTQPQHF
.	TRBV2	.	TRBJ1-5	TGTGCCAGCACCAAAGACAGAGCGTTTAGCAATCAGCCCCAGCATTTT	CASTKDRAFSNQPQHF
TRBD2	TRBV9	.	TRBJ2-7	TGTGCCAGCAGCGTAGGGACTAGCGGGAACATAGGAGACTACGAGCAGTACTTC	CASSVGTSGNIGDYEQYF
TRBD1	TRBV11-2	.	TRBJ1-5	TGTGCCAGCAGCTGGGGACAGGGTAGCAATCAGCCCCAGCATTTT	CASSWGQGSNQPQHF
.	TRBV5-1	.	TRBJ2-2	TGCGCCAGCAGCGGATATAACCGGGACACCGGGGAGCTGTTTTTT	CASSGYNRDTGELFF
TRBD1	TRBV6-5	.	TRBJ1-5	TGTGCCAGCAGTCCGCCGGGACAGGGTGGTCAGCCCCAGCATTTT	CASSPPGQGGQPQHF
TRBD1	TRBV30	.	TRBJ1-5	TGTGCCTGGAGTCCCTGGGACAGGGATGGACCCCAGCATTTT	CAWSPWDRDGPQHF